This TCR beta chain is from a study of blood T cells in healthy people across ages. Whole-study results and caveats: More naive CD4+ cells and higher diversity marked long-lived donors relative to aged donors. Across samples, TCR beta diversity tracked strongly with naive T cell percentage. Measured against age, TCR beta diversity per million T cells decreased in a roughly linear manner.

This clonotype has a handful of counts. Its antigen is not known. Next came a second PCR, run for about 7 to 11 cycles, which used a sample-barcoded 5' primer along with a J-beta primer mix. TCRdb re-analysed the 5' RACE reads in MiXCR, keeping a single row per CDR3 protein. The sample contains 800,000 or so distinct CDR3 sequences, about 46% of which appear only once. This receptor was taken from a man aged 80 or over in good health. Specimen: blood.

The CDR3 loop reads CASSREGDRTGSNQPQHF. For the CDR3, the DNA is TGTGCCAGCAGCAGAGAGGGAGACAGGACAGGGAGCAATCAGCCCCAGCATTTT. J is TRBJ1-5 and V is TRBV27; 8 positions agree with TRBD1. Germline-derived CDR1 and CDR2 are MNHEY and SMNVEV (reference sequence). CDR3 size: 18 residues. J was trimmed by 1 base and V by 6 bases; bases with no gene match: 14.